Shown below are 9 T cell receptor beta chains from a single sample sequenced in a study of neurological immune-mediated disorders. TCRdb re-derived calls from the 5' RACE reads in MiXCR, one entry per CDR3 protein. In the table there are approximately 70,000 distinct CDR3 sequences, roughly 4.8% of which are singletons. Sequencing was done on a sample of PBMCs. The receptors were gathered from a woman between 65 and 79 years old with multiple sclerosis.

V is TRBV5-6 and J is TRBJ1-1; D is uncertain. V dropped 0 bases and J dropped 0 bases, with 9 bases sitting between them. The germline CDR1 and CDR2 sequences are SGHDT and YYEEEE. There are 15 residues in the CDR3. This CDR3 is CASSLDGRMNTEAFF. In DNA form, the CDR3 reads TGTGCCAGCAGCTTGGATGGCCGGATGAACACTGAAGCTTTCTTT.

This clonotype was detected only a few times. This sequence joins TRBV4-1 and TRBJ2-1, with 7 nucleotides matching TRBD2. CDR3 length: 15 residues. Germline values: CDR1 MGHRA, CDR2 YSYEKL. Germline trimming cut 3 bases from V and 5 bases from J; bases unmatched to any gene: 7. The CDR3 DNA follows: TGCGCCAGCAGCCATGGAGCGGGAATAAACAATGAGCAGTTCTTC. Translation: CASSHGAGINNEQFF.

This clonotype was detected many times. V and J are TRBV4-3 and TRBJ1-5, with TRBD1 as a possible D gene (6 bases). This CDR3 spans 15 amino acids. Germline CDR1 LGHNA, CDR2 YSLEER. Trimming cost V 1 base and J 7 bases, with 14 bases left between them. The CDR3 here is CASSQAFGGQQPQHF. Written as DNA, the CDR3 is TGCGCCAGCAGCCAAGCTTTCGGGGGGCAGCAGCCCCAGCATTTT.

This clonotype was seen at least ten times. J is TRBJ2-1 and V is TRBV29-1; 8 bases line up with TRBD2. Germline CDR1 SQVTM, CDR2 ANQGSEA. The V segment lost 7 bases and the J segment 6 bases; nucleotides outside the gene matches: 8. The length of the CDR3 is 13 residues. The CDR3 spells CSASPTSGNEQFF. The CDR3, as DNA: TGCAGCGCCTCACCTACTAGCGGCAATGAGCAGTTCTTC.

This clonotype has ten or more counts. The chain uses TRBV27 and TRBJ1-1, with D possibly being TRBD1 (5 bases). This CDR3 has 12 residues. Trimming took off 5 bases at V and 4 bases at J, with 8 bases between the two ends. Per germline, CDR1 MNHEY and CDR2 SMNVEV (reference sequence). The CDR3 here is CASSQGATEAFF. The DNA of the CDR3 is TGTGCCAGCAGTCAGGGAGCCACTGAAGCTTTCTTT.

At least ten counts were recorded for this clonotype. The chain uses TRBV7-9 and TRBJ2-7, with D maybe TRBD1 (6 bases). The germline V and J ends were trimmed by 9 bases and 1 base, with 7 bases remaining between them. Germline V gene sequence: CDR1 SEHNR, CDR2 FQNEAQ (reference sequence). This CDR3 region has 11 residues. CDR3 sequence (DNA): TGTGCCAGTACAGGGTCCTACGAGCAGTACTTC. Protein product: CASTGSYEQYF.

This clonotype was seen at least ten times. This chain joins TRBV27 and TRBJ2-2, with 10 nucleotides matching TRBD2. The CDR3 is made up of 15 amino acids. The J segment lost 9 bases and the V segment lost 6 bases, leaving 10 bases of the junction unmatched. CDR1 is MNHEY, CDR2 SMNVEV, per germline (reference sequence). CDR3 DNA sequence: TGTGCCAGCAGCCTAGCGGGAGAGTCCATGAGGGAGCTGTTTTTT. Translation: CASSLAGESMRELFF.

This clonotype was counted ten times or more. The chain's CDR3 is CASRWTGLNTEAFF. The CDR3, as DNA: TGTGCCAGCAGGTGGACAGGGTTGAACACTGAAGCTTTCTTT. The V and J genes are TRBV12-3 or TRBV12-4 and TRBJ1-1, with 8 bases that match TRBD1. The CDR3 has 14 amino acids. J gave up 0 bases and V 6 bases, and 3 bases lay outside the gene matches.

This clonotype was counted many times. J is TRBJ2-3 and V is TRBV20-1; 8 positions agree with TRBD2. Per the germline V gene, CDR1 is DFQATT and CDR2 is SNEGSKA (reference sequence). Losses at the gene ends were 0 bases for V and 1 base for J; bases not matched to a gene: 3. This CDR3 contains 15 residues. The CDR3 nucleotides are TGCAGTGCTAGAGATCTAGCGGGCCGCACAGATACGCAGTATTTT. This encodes CSARDLAGRTDTQYF.